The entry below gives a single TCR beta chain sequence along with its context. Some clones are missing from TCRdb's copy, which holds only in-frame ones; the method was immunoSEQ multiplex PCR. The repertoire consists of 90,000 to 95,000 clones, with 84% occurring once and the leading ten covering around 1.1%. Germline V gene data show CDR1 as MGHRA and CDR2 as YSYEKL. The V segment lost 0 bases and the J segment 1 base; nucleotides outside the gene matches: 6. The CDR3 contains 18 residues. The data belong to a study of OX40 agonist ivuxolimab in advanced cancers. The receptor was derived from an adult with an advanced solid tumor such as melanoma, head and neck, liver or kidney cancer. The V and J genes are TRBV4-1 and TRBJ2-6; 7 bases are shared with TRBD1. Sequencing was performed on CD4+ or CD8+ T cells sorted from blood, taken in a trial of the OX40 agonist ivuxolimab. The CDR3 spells CASSQDEGQLSGANVLTF. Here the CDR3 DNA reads TGCGCCAGCAGCCAAGATGAGGGACAGCTTTCTGGGGCCAACGTCCTGACTTTC.